This passage covers 31 T cell receptor beta chains from one sample sequenced in a study of T-cell reconstitution after alpha-beta-depleted transplantation in children. The library targeted TCRbeta and was prepared with unique molecular identifiers. One entry per CDR3 protein results from TCRdb running MiXCR on the PCR reads. The table records about 200,000 distinct CDR3 sequences, 6.3% of them present only once. The sequences come from PBMCs, collected before TCRalphabeta/CD19-depleted stem cell transplant. These receptors were collected from a girl under three years old with combined immunodeficiency, due to receive a stem cell transplant.

This clonotype has a count of ten or more. This chain links TRBV6-2 or TRBV6-3 with TRBJ2-1, with 7 bases matching TRBD2. After removal of 2 bases from V and 4 bases from J, the junction contained 5 bases not matched to a gene. This CDR3 has 15 amino acids. CDR1 MNHEY and CDR2 SVGEGT come from the germline V gene. The CDR3 region is CASSYPLASYNEQFF. DNA for the CDR3: TGTGCCAGCAGTTACCCACTAGCGTCTTACAATGAGCAGTTCTTC.

This clonotype came up many times. The V and J genes are TRBV7-9 and TRBJ2-7, with D maybe TRBD1 (5 bases). The CDR3 consists of 13 residues. The germline V gene has CDR1 SEHNR and CDR2 FQNEAQ (reference sequence). The V and J ends lost 7 bases and 2 bases respectively, with 12 bases between them. The CDR3 protein is CASTQGRTYEQYF. In DNA form, the CDR3 reads TGTGCCAGCACTCAGGGAAGGACCTACGAGCAGTACTTC.

V usage is TRBV20-1 and J usage is TRBJ2-1; 8 bases match TRBD2. Germline CDR1 and CDR2: DFQATT and SNEGSKA (reference sequence). The J segment lost 5 bases and the V segment lost 4 bases, leaving 10 bases of the junction unmatched. This CDR3 has 15 amino acids. CDR3 sequence (DNA): TGCAGTGCTACCGGGGAGGGACTAGTCCACAATGAGCAGTTCTTC. This translates into CSATGEGLVHNEQFF.

This clonotype showed up just a few times. In DNA form, the CDR3 reads TGCAGTGCTAGAGATACAGGGGCAGGAGAAAAACTGTTTTTT. This gives the protein CSARDTGAGEKLFF. The V call is TRBV20-1, the J call TRBJ1-4; 7 bases line up with TRBD1. The V gene's germline CDR1 is DFQATT and CDR2 SNEGSKA (reference sequence). The CDR3 sequence is 14 residues long. The J segment lost 8 bases and the V segment lost 0 bases, leaving 6 bases of the junction unmatched.

This clonotype showed up just a few times. This chain connects TRBV29-1 to TRBJ2-1; 8 bases are a match to TRBD2. Germline values: CDR1 SQVTM, CDR2 ANQGSEA. The CDR3 runs 14 residues. V was clipped by 4 bases and J by 9 bases; unmatched bases: 11. CDR3 DNA: TGCAGCGTTGTGTCCGATCGGGGGGGCGGTGAGCAGTTCTTC. Translated: CSVVSDRGGGEQFF.

This clonotype was picked up many times. The chain is built from TRBV7-6 and TRBJ2-7; D is perhaps TRBD1 (6 bases). CDR3 length equals 15 residues. V dropped 1 base and J dropped 0 bases, with 10 bases sitting between them. CDR1 is SGHVS and CDR2 is FNYEAQ in the germline V gene. As DNA, the CDR3 is TGTGCCAGCAGCTTAGGGACAGTGAGCTCCTACGAGCAGTACTTC. It encodes CASSLGTVSSYEQYF.

With respect to this clonotype: This may come from a read error, since a much larger clone is one base off. This chain joins TRBV11-2 and TRBJ2-3; 9 nucleotides align to TRBD2. Germline CDR1 SGHAT, CDR2 FQNNGV. The CDR3 contains 19 residues. V shed 5 bases and J 2 bases; nucleotides not matched to a gene: 17. The CDR3 DNA is TGTGCCAGCAGCCCGCCCGGGACTAGCCCCACTCCCCCCACAGATACGCAGTATTTT. It yields the protein CASSPPGTSPTPPTDTQYF.

This clonotype was observed a few times. The V and J genes are TRBV5-6 and TRBJ1-2, with a weak D call TRBD1 (5 bases). The CDR3 covers 15 residues. V was shortened by 3 bases and J by 2 bases, with 14 bases between the two germline ends. Germline values: CDR1 SGHDT, CDR2 YYEEEE. CDR3 nucleotides: TGTGCCAGCAGCTGGTTCTTCCGGGACAACTATGGCTACACCTTC. It codes for CASSWFFRDNYGYTF.

This clonotype has at least ten counts. The V and J genes are TRBV11-3 and TRBJ2-5; D call uncertain. Germline V lookup: CDR1 SGHNT, CDR2 YENEEA. There are 16 residues in the CDR3. The V end lost 4 bases, the J end lost 2 bases, and 17 bases lay between the germline ends. The CDR3 spells CASSSVWTVDQETQYF. In nucleotides, the CDR3 is TGTGCCAGCAGCTCGGTATGGACGGTTGATCAAGAGACCCAGTACTTC. Drawing the rest from reference TRBV11-3 and TRBJ2-5, the complete variable domain is EAGVVQSPRYKIIEKKQPVAFWCNPISGHNTLYWYLQNLGQGPELLIRYENEEAVDDSQLPKDRFSAERLKGVDSTLKIQPAELGDSAVYLCASSSVWTVDQETQYFGPGTRLLVL.

This clonotype was detected ten times or more. The CDR3, as DNA: TGTGCCAGCAGCTGGGGCCCCGGGGGCAGTGAGCAGTTCTTC. Its translation: CASSWGPGGSEQFF. The chain has TRBV7-6 and TRBJ2-1; D is possibly TRBD1 or TRBD2 (6 bases each). V was cut by 4 bases and J by 9 bases, with 16 bases left in between. From germline, CDR1 is SGHVS and CDR2 FNYEAQ. The CDR3 covers 14 residues.

This clonotype was seen ten or more times. V is TRBV11-2 and J is TRBJ2-5; perhaps TRBD2 as D (6 bases). Germline values: CDR1 SGHAT, CDR2 FQNNGV. CDR3 size: 15 residues. V was trimmed by 5 bases and J by 5 bases, leaving 18 bases between them. The CDR3 loop reads CASSGMAGRLETQYF. CDR3 DNA sequence: TGTGCCAGCAGCGGGATGGCGGGGAGGTTGGAGACCCAGTACTTC.

The sample holds a few counts of this clonotype. This chain uses TRBV4-1 with TRBJ2-7; weak D call: TRBD1 (5 bases). CDR3 length: 15 residues. The V end was cut by 0 bases, the J end by 3 bases, with 12 bases between. From germline, CDR1 is MGHRA and CDR2 YSYEKL. The CDR3: CASSQEARGGYEQYF. CDR3 DNA: TGCGCCAGCAGCCAAGAGGCAAGGGGCGGCTACGAGCAGTACTTC.

This clonotype showed up many times. V is TRBV4-2 and J is TRBJ2-3; D unclear. V was clipped by 1 base and J by 5 bases, with 10 bases between them. The CDR3 length is 14 residues. CDR1 and CDR2 (germline): LGHNA, YNFKEQ. CDR3 region: CASSQARGRDTQYF. CDR3 DNA sequence: TGTGCCAGCAGCCAAGCGCGAGGTCGAGATACGCAGTATTTT.

This clonotype was counted ten times or more. For the CDR3, the DNA is TGTGCCAGCAGTTTAGAGGACGCCCGCGGTGAGCAGTTCTTC. It translates to CASSLEDARGEQFF. The chain uses TRBV12-3 or TRBV12-4 and TRBJ2-1; D call uncertain. The CDR3 consists of 14 residues. V was cut by 1 base and J by 9 bases, with 13 bases left in between.

With respect to this clonotype: Possible read error: a much larger clone is one base away. This chain joins TRBV14 and TRBJ2-7, with 8 bases matching TRBD1. Germline lookup yields CDR1 SGHDN and CDR2 FVKESK. With 2 bases clipped from V and 0 bases from J, the junction kept 12 bases outside the gene matches. This CDR3 region has 18 residues. This chain's CDR3 is CASSQRTGPHPISYEQYF. The CDR3, as DNA: TGTGCCAGCAGCCAAAGGACAGGGCCCCACCCCATCTCCTACGAGCAGTACTTC. The full variable domain, in which reference TRBV14 and TRBJ2-7 provide the parts outside the CDR3, is EAGVTQFPSHSVIEKGQTVTLRCDPISGHDNLYWYRRVMGKEIKFLLHFVKESKQDESGMPNNRFLAERTGGTYSTLKVQPAELEDSGVYFCASSQRTGPHPISYEQYFGPGTRLTVT.

This clonotype has at least ten counts. The V call is TRBV9, the J call TRBJ2-2; tentative D call: TRBD1 (6 bases). Germline CDR1 reads SGDLS; CDR2 reads YYNGEE. V was trimmed by 0 bases and J by 3 bases, leaving 12 bases between them. The CDR3 length is 16 residues. CDR3 nucleotide sequence: TGTGCCAGCAGCGTAGTAGGGGGAACGGACACCGGGGAGCTGTTTTTT. It yields the protein CASSVVGGTDTGELFF.

V gene TRBV14 combines with J gene TRBJ2-2, with D unresolved. This CDR3 contains 13 residues. V was clipped by 4 bases and J by 6 bases, with 9 bases between them. In germline, CDR1 is SGHDN, CDR2 FVKESK. The CDR3 DNA follows: TGTGCCAGCAGCCCGGTCATGTCCGGGGAGCTGTTTTTT. It encodes CASSPVMSGELFF.

This clonotype was seen many times. This sequence joins TRBV20-1 and TRBJ2-2; no reliable D call. Deletions cut 1 base from V and 0 bases from J, with 9 bases between. Germline CDR1 and CDR2: DFQATT and SNEGSKA (reference sequence). The CDR3 extends over 15 amino acids. The DNA of the CDR3 is TGCAGTGCTAGAGTTGGTTTGTCGAACACCGGGGAGCTGTTTTTT. Its protein is CSARVGLSNTGELFF.

In this sample, this clonotype turned up many times. This chain joins TRBV20-1 and TRBJ2-5; D is unresolved. Trimming stripped 4 bases from V and 4 bases from J, with 16 bases between. Germline V gives CDR1 DFQATT, CDR2 SNEGSKA (reference sequence). CDR3 length: 14 residues. CDR3 DNA sequence: TGCAGTGCTACGACCAAGGCAGCCGGAGAGACCCAGTACTTC. Translation: CSATTKAAGETQYF.

This clonotype was counted many times. The chain employs TRBV29-1 and TRBJ2-7; D possibly corresponds to TRBD1 (6 bases). CDR3 length equals 11 residues. The germline V gene encodes CDR1 SQVTM and CDR2 ANQGSEA. Trimming removed 7 bases from V and 2 bases from J, with 9 bases in between. The chain's CDR3 is CSAWDTYEQYF. CDR3 nucleotide sequence: TGCAGCGCATGGGACACCTACGAGCAGTACTTC.

This clonotype has a handful of counts. The V and J genes are TRBV12-3 or TRBV12-4 and TRBJ2-7; D is perhaps TRBD2 (6 bases). Trimming removed 3 bases from V and 3 bases from J, with 9 bases in between. The CDR3 contains 13 residues. In nucleotides, the CDR3 is TGTGCCAGCAGTTTGTTCGGGGGCTACGAGCAGTACTTC. Its translation is CASSLFGGYEQYF.

This clonotype showed up many times. V is TRBV12-3 or TRBV12-4 and J is TRBJ2-1; TRBD2 matches at 9 bases. The CDR3 length is 15 residues. V gave up 5 bases and J gave up 8 bases; unmatched junction bases: 10. In nucleotides, the CDR3 is TGTGCCAGCAGTCCTCTTGGGCGGGGGGGCTATGAGCAGTTCTTC. Its translation: CASSPLGRGGYEQFF.

This clonotype has a count of ten or more. This chain uses TRBV29-1 with TRBJ1-5; D ambiguous. Germline CDR1 is SQVTM and CDR2 is ANQGSEA. Trimming pared 4 bases from V and 4 bases from J, leaving 2 bases between. This CDR3 has 10 residues. The CDR3 protein is CSVGNQPQHF. CDR3 DNA sequence: TGCAGCGTTGGGAATCAGCCCCAGCATTTT.

This clonotype was recorded a few times. The J gene is TRBJ2-7, the V gene TRBV25-1, with TRBD1 matching over 10 bases. The V and J ends lost 2 bases and 5 bases, in that order; junction bases with no gene match: 3. Germline CDR1 is MGHDK and CDR2 is SYGVNS. CDR3 length equals 14 residues. Here the CDR3 DNA reads TGTGCCAGCAGTGAACAGGGACAGGGGCACGAGCAGTACTTC. It translates to CASSEQGQGHEQYF.

This clonotype has a count of ten or more. The chain employs TRBV12-3 or TRBV12-4 and TRBJ2-1, with D uncertain. The CDR3 has 12 amino acids. The ends were cut back, 4 bases at V and 5 bases at J, with 6 bases in the middle. The CDR3 nucleotides read TGTGCCAGCAGTTCCTTTAACAATGAGCAGTTCTTC. It codes for CASSSFNNEQFF.

This clonotype appeared many times. The V call is TRBV25-1, the J call TRBJ2-5, with D tentatively TRBD1 (5 bases). CDR3 length: 16 residues. The germline V and J ends were trimmed by 5 bases and 1 base, with 17 bases remaining between them. Germline values: CDR1 MGHDK, CDR2 SYGVNS. The CDR3 loop reads CASSPAGYVSQETQYF. CDR3 DNA sequence: TGTGCCAGCAGTCCGGCAGGGTATGTCTCCCAAGAGACCCAGTACTTC. Based on the CDR3 plus reference TRBV25-1 and TRBJ2-5, the full variable domain is EADIYQTPRYLVIGTGKKITLECSQTMGHDKMYWYQQDPGMELHLIHYSYGVNSTEKGDLSSESTVSRIRTEHFPLTLESARPSHTSQYLCASSPAGYVSQETQYFGPGTRLLVL.

At least ten counts were recorded for this clonotype. The V and J genes are TRBV12-3 or TRBV12-4 and TRBJ2-3; D is ambiguous. Trimming took 6 bases from V and 5 from J, leaving 12 bases between them. The CDR3 covers 13 residues. CDR3 sequence reads: CASSFGPGDTQYF. The DNA of the CDR3 is TGTGCCAGCAGCTTCGGGCCTGGAGATACGCAGTATTTT.

This clonotype was counted many times. V is TRBV13 and J is TRBJ2-7; 8 bases fit TRBD1. Germline V gene lookup returns CDR1 PRHDT and CDR2 FYEKMQ (reference sequence). CDR3 length equals 15 residues. Trimming cost V 4 bases and J 6 bases; bases outside gene matches: 11. The CDR3 protein is CASSWGDRREFEQYF. The DNA for the CDR3 is TGTGCCAGCAGCTGGGGGGACAGGAGAGAATTCGAGCAGTACTTC.

This clonotype was detected ten times or more. V usage is TRBV11-3 and J usage is TRBJ2-3, with D maybe TRBD1 (6 bases). The V gene lost 0 bases and the J gene lost 14 bases, with 12 bases spanning the gap. The CDR3 has 12 residues. CDR1 and CDR2 (germline): SGHNT, YENEEA. The DNA for the CDR3 is TGTGCCAGCAGCTTAGACGCCGGACAGCGGTATTTT. This sequence encodes CASSLDAGQRYF.

This clonotype has more than one count but fewer than ten. The genes are TRBV11-2 and TRBJ2-6, with 9 bases identical to TRBD2. The CDR3 contains 19 residues. Germline trimming cut 0 bases from V and 0 bases from J; bases unmatched to any gene: 6. Germline CDR1 is SGHAT and CDR2 is FQNNGV. CDR3: CASSLEASGVSSGANVLTF. CDR3 DNA sequence: TGTGCCAGCAGCTTAGAGGCTAGCGGGGTTAGCTCTGGGGCCAACGTCCTGACTTTC.

A few counts support this clonotype. This chain uses TRBV4-2 with TRBJ2-1, with 8 bases matching TRBD2. Per germline, CDR1 LGHNA and CDR2 YNFKEQ. The length of the CDR3 is 15 residues. V dropped 8 bases and J dropped 10; count of bases not matched to a gene: 16. This CDR3 is CASRAPDGIAGEQFF. For the CDR3, the DNA is TGTGCCAGCCGGGCCCCGGACGGAATAGCGGGAGAGCAGTTCTTC.